This T cell receptor beta chain was retrieved from a study of cytomegalovirus exposure and HLA in healthy donors. Turning to the study itself: Of approximately 400 genotyped donors, 70% to 85% clustered with self-reported Caucasian donors.

Broader study findings: Excluded: some indistinguishable V segments such as TRBV6-2 and TRBV6-3. Reported performance of the classifier showed diagnosis of cytomegalovirus status with high specificity and sensitivity.

The PCR had 60 Vbeta and 13 Jbeta primers. Data came from immunoSEQ multiplex PCR; TCRdb stores just in-frame clones and leaves some out. This sample's table has under 95,000 clones. With respect to this clone: What it binds is unknown.

All the people who gave samples were healthy bone marrow donors. With V trimmed by 0 bases and J by 3 bases, 4 bases remained unmatched. The CDR3 extends over 15 amino acids. Germline V gene data show CDR1 as KGHSH and CDR2 as LQKENI. This chain links TRBV18 with TRBJ2-5; 7 bases agree with TRBD1. This TCR was recovered from a man aged 45-65 years in good health and CMV-seronegative. The sample consisted of PBMCs. The CDR3 spells CASSPPHRGEETQYF. For the CDR3, the DNA is TGTGCCAGCTCACCACCCCACAGGGGCGAAGAGACCCAGTACTTC.